Sequencing of this T cell receptor (beta chain) was carried out in a study of OX40 agonist ivuxolimab in advanced cancers. General study findings and limits: Doses of 0.1 to 3.0 mg/kg were accompanied by clonal expansion of CD4+ and CD8+ blood T cells by week 6.

Method: immunoSEQ multiplex PCR; TCRdb's copy keeps in-frame clones and lacks some. Of 37,000 or so clones in the sample, roughly 80% were seen once. V lost 1 base and J lost 4, with 13 bases in between. The CDR3 totals 15 residues. Germline-derived CDR1 and CDR2 are LNHDA and SQIVND (reference sequence). Turning to this clone: Its target is unknown.

Peripheral blood came from all dose cohorts at three timepoints. The sample here was CD4+ or CD8+ T cells sorted from blood, taken in a trial of the OX40 agonist ivuxolimab. V gene TRBV19 combines with J gene TRBJ2-5; the D gene is possibly TRBD1 (6 bases). The clonotype comes from an adult with an advanced solid tumor such as melanoma, head and neck, liver or kidney cancer. DNA for the CDR3: TGTGCCAGTAGTATAGGCCAGGGGTTTCGAGAGACCCAGTACTTC. This gives the protein CASSIGQGFRETQYF.